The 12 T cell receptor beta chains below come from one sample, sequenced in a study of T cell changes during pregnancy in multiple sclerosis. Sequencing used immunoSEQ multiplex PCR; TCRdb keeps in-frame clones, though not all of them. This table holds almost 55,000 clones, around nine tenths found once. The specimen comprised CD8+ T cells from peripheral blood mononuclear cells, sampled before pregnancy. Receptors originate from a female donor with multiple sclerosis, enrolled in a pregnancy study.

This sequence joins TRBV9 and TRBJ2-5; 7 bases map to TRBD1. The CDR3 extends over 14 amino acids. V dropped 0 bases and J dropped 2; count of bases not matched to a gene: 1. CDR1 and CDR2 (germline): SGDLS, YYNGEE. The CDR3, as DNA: TGTGCCAGCAGCGTAGAGGGACAGCAAGAGACCCAGTACTTC. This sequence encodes CASSVEGQQETQYF.

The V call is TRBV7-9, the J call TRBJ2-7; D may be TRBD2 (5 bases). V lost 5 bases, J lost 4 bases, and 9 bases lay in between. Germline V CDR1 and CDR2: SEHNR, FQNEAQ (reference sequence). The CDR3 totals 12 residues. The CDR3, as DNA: TGTGCCAGCAGCGAGGGCCCTTACGAGCAGTACTTC. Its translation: CASSEGPYEQYF.

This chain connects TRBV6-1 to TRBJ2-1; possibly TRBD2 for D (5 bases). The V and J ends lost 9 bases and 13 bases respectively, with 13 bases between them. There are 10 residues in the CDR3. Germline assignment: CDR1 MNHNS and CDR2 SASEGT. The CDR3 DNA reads TGTGCCAGTCGGACTCGGGAACAGTTCTTC. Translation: CASRTREQFF.

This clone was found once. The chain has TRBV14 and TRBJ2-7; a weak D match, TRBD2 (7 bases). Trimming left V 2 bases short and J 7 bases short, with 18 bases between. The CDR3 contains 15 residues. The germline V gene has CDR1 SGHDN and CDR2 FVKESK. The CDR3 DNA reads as TGTGCCAGCAGCCAATGGTGGGGGGGGCCGGAGGAGCAGTACTTC. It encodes CASSQWWGGPEEQYF.

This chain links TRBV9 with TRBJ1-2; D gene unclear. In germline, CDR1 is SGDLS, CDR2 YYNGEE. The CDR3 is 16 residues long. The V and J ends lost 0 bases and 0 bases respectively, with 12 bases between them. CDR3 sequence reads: CASSVGASSSNYGYTF. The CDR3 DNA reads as TGTGCCAGCAGCGTAGGGGCGTCCTCGTCTAACTATGGCTACACCTTC.

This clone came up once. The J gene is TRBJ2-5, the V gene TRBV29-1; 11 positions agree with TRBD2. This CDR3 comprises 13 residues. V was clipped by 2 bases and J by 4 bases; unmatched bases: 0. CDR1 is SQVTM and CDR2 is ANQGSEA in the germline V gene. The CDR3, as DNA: TGCAGCGTTGAACTAGCGGGGGGAGAGACCCAGTACTTC. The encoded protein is CSVELAGGETQYF.

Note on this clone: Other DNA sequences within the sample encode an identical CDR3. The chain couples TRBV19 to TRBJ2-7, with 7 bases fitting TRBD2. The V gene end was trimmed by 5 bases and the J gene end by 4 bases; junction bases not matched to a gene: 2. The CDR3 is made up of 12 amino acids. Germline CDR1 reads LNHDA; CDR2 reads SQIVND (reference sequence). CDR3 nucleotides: TGTGCCAGTAGTCCGGGAGGTTACGAGCAGTACTTC. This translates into CASSPGGYEQYF.

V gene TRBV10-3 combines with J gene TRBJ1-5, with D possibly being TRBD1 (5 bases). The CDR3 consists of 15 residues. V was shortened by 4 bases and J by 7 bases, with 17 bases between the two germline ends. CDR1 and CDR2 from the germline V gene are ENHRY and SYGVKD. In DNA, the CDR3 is TGTGCCATCAGTGCGCTTGGGGCGGGGGGGCAGCCCCAGCATTTT. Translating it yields CAISALGAGGQPQHF.

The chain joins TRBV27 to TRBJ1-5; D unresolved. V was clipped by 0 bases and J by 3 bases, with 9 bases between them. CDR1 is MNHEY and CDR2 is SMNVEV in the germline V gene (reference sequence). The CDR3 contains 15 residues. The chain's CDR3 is CASSLSGQVNQPQHF. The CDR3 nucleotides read TGTGCCAGCAGTTTATCAGGCCAGGTCAATCAGCCCCAGCATTTT.

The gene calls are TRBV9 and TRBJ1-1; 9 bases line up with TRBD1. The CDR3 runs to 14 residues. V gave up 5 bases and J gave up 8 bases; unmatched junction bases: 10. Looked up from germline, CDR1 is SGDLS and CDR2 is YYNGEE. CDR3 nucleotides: TGTGCCAGCAGGGACGACAGGGGGTCAGGGGAAGCTTTCTTT. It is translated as CASRDDRGSGEAFF. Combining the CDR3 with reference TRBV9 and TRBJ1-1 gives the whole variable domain DSGVTQTPKHLITATGQRVTLRCSPRSGDLSVYWYQQSLDQGLQFLIQYYNGEERAKGNILERFSAQQFPDLHSELNLSSLELGDSALYFCASRDDRGSGEAFFGQGTRLTVV.

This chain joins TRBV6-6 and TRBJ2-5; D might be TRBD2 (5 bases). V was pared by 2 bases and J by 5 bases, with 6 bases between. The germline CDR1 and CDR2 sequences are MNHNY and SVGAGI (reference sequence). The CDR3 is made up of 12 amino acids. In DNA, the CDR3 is TGTGCCAGCAGTTACAGGGAGGAGACCCAGTACTTC. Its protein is CASSYREETQYF.

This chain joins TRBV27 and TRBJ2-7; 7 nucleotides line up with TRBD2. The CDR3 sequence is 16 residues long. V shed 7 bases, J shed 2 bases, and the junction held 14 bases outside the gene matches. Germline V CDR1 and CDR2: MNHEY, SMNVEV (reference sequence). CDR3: CASTPYSGTTAYEQYF. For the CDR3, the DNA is TGTGCCAGCACTCCCTATTCCGGGACTACTGCCTACGAGCAGTACTTC.